One sample yielded the 20 T cell receptor beta chains listed below, sequenced in a study of blood T cell repertoires in COVID-19. Clones were sequenced by immunoSEQ multiplex PCR, and TCRdb holds only the in-frame ones, with some missing. The sample has about 58,000 clones, around 81% seen once. Sequenced input: peripheral blood. Receptors were obtained from a human donor in a cohort sampled during active COVID-19.

This chain uses TRBV5-1 with TRBJ2-7, with 7 bases fitting TRBD2. The CDR3 is 13 residues long. V dropped 4 bases and J dropped 6; count of bases not matched to a gene: 7. The V gene's germline CDR1 is SGHRS and CDR2 YFSETQ. This CDR3 reads CASSPWEGSEQYF. Written as DNA, the CDR3 is TGCGCCAGCAGCCCGTGGGAGGGCTCCGAGCAGTACTTC. Supplemented by reference TRBV5-1 and TRBJ2-7, the full variable domain reads KAGVTQTPRYLIKTRGQQVTLSCSPISGHRSVSWYQQTPGQGLQFLFEYFSETQRNKGNFPGRFSGRQFSNSRSEMNVSTLELGDSALYLCASSPWEGSEQYFGPGTRLTVT.

This clone occurred a few times. V gene TRBV27 combines with J gene TRBJ1-2, with a weak D call TRBD1 (6 bases). This CDR3 is built from 14 residues. The germline V and J ends were trimmed by 2 bases and 6 bases, with 13 bases remaining between them. Germline loops: CDR1 MNHEY, CDR2 SMNVEV (reference sequence). CDR3 bases: TGTGCCAGCAGTTTACCCGGGGGGCGAGATGGCTACACCTTC. Encoded protein: CASSLPGGRDGYTF.

This clone occurred a few times. The genes are TRBV10-3 and TRBJ2-7, with D tentatively TRBD2 (6 bases). The CDR3 runs 13 residues. With 7 bases removed from V and 5 bases from J, the gap between germline ends came to 15 bases. Germline lookup yields CDR1 ENHRY and CDR2 SYGVKD. The CDR3 nucleotides read TGTGCCATCATGCGGGACCAACAGGACGAGCAGTACTTC. Translated, it gives CAIMRDQQDEQYF.

The chain joins TRBV6-1 to TRBJ1-2; no clear D. CDR1 MNHNS and CDR2 SASEGT come from the germline V gene. The V and J ends lost 3 bases and 5 bases respectively, with 19 bases between them. There are 16 residues in the CDR3. This CDR3 reads CASSDARRGVKYGYTF. The CDR3 DNA sequence: TGTGCCAGCAGTGACGCCCGACGGGGAGTGAAGTATGGCTACACCTTC.

V usage is TRBV9 and J usage is TRBJ2-7, with a possible D match to TRBD2 (6 bases). The germline V gene has CDR1 SGDLS and CDR2 YYNGEE. Trimming took 3 bases from V and 5 from J, leaving 18 bases between them. CDR3 size: 15 residues. The CDR3, as DNA: TGTGCCAGCAGCGGGGGGGTGGCGAACCTTAACGAGCAGTACTTC. Its protein is CASSGGVANLNEQYF. Full variable domain (outside the CDR3, taken from reference TRBV9 and TRBJ2-7): DSGVTQTPKHLITATGQRVTLRCSPRSGDLSVYWYQQSLDQGLQFLIQYYNGEERAKGNILERFSAQQFPDLHSELNLSSLELGDSALYFCASSGGVANLNEQYFGPGTRLTVT.

The CDR3 bases are TGTGCCAGCAGTCTACGAGGACAGGGCGGCAGGTCCGGGGAGCTGTTTTTT. Residues: CASSLRGQGGRSGELFF. V is TRBV27 and J is TRBJ2-2; TRBD1 matches 8 bases. The CDR3 spans 17 residues. V shed 5 bases and J 6 bases; nucleotides not matched to a gene: 14. The germline V gene encodes CDR1 MNHEY and CDR2 SMNVEV (reference sequence).

The chain is built from TRBV6-6 and TRBJ2-7, with 9 positions matching TRBD1. The germline CDR1 and CDR2 sequences are MNHNY and SVGAGI (reference sequence). The CDR3 totals 14 residues. V lost 2 bases to trimming and J lost 2 bases; unmatched junction nucleotides: 1. The DNA of the CDR3 is TGTGCCAGCAGTTACCGGGACAGGGCCTACGAGCAGTACTTC. Its protein product is CASSYRDRAYEQYF.

The V and J genes are TRBV4-1 and TRBJ2-7, with TRBD2 matching 12 bases. Germline assignment: CDR1 MGHRA and CDR2 YSYEKL. J was trimmed by 4 bases and V by 2 bases; bases with no gene match: 6. CDR3 length: 16 residues. CDR3 in amino acids: CASSQQLAGGNYEQYF. The DNA for the CDR3 is TGCGCCAGCAGCCAACAACTAGCGGGAGGAAATTACGAGCAGTACTTC.

The V gene is TRBV5-1, the J gene TRBJ1-6; the match to TRBD1 covers 7 bases. The CDR3 has 15 amino acids. With V trimmed by 0 bases and J by 6 bases, 3 bases remained unmatched. CDR1 is SGHRS and CDR2 is YFSETQ in the germline V gene. The CDR3 protein is CASSLAEGANSPLHF. The CDR3, as DNA: TGCGCCAGCAGCTTGGCCGAGGGGGCTAATTCACCCCTCCACTTT.

The V gene is TRBV28, the J gene TRBJ2-7, with TRBD1 matching over 9 bases. The V and J ends lost 10 bases and 5 bases, in that order; junction bases with no gene match: 9. The CDR3 is 13 residues long. Per the germline V gene, CDR1 is MDHEN and CDR2 is SYDVKM. CDR3 sequence (DNA): TGTGCCACTTCTAAACAGGGGGCCCACGAGCAGTACTTC. Residues: CATSKQGAHEQYF.

The CDR3 region has the DNA TGTGCCACCAGCAGAGAACAGGGAGCCCAGTTCGAGCAGTACTTC. This sequence encodes CATSREQGAQFEQYF. The J gene is TRBJ2-7, the V gene TRBV15; D is possibly TRBD1 (6 bases). V was clipped by 0 bases and J by 6 bases, with 15 bases between them. CDR1 is LNHNV, CDR2 YYDKDF, per germline (reference sequence). CDR3 length: 15 residues.

In this sample, this clone turned up once. The chain links TRBV28 to TRBJ2-6, with D tentatively TRBD1 (6 bases). The germline CDR1 and CDR2 sequences are MDHEN and SYDVKM. The CDR3 totals 15 residues. Trimming removed 6 bases from V and 0 bases from J, with 9 bases in between. CDR3 residues: CASSGQSSGANVLTF. The CDR3 nucleotides are TGTGCCAGCAGCGGACAGTCCTCTGGGGCCAACGTCCTGACTTTC.

This chain uses TRBV7-9 with TRBJ2-7, with 8 positions matching TRBD2. This CDR3 contains 13 residues. Trimming removed 6 bases from V and 2 bases from J; junction bases left unmatched: 3. Per the germline V gene, CDR1 is SEHNR and CDR2 is FQNEAQ (reference sequence). This CDR3 reads CASSPGGAYEQYF. In DNA, the CDR3 is TGTGCCAGCAGTCCCGGGGGGGCCTACGAGCAGTACTTC.

This clone was picked up one time. This chain's CDR3 is CASSQLAGNSYEQYF. Written as DNA, the CDR3 is TGTGCCAGCAGCCAATTAGCGGGTAACTCCTACGAGCAGTACTTC. V gene TRBV5-6 combines with J gene TRBJ2-7; 7 bases match TRBD2. V shed 4 bases, J shed 0 bases, and the junction held 7 bases outside the gene matches. The CDR3 extends over 15 amino acids. Germline CDR1 reads SGHDT; CDR2 reads YYEEEE. Full variable domain (remainder filled in from reference TRBV5-6 and TRBJ2-7): DAGVTQSPTHLIKTRGQQVTLRCSPKSGHDTVSWYQQALGQGPQFIFQYYEEEERQRGNFPDRFSGHQFPNYSSELNVNALLLGDSALYLCASSQLAGNSYEQYFGPGTRLTVT.

In DNA, the CDR3 is TGCGCCAGCAGCCAAGACAGGGGAATGAACACTGAAGCTTTCTTT. This codes for CASSQDRGMNTEAFF. The chain employs TRBV4-3 and TRBJ1-1, with D perhaps matching TRBD1 (6 bases). Germline V lookup: CDR1 LGHNA, CDR2 YSLEER. V lost 0 bases, J lost 0 bases, and 8 bases lay in between. CDR3 length: 15 residues.

This rearrangement joins TRBV5-6 to TRBJ2-7, with a tentative D call TRBD1 (6 bases). The CDR3 has 12 amino acids. Trimming shortened V by 2 bases and J by 5 bases, and 8 bases separated the two germline ends. Germline loops: CDR1 SGHDT, CDR2 YYEEEE. The CDR3 sequence: CASSFTGNEQYF. As DNA, the CDR3 is TGTGCCAGCAGCTTTACAGGGAACGAGCAGTACTTC.

V is TRBV27 and J is TRBJ2-3; 8 nucleotides agree with TRBD1. The CDR3 is 14 amino acids. The J segment lost 2 bases and the V segment lost 6 bases, leaving 4 bases of the junction unmatched. The V gene's germline CDR1 is MNHEY and CDR2 SMNVEV (reference sequence). The CDR3 DNA sequence: TGTGCCAGCAGCAGGGGGCTTTTCACAGATACGCAGTATTTT. This gives the protein CASSRGLFTDTQYF.

The rearrangement joins TRBV2 to TRBJ1-1; D uncertain. Germline loops: CDR1 SNHLY, CDR2 FYNNEI. V was trimmed by 4 bases and J by 6 bases, leaving 9 bases between them. This CDR3 is built from 12 residues. The CDR3 nucleotides read TGTGCCAGCAGTGGTGGAGGATCTGAAGCTTTCTTT. This gives the protein CASSGGGSEAFF.

The J gene is TRBJ2-7, the V gene TRBV28, with TRBD2 as a possible D gene (6 bases). CDR3 length equals 15 residues. In germline, CDR1 is MDHEN, CDR2 SYDVKM. V was cut by 2 bases and J by 3 bases, with 14 bases left in between. The CDR3 spells CASSLRLVGIYEQYF. For the CDR3, the DNA is TGTGCCAGCAGTTTACGACTAGTAGGAATCTACGAGCAGTACTTC.

The V and J genes are TRBV6-5 and TRBJ1-4; 7 bases map to TRBD1. The V segment lost 4 bases and the J segment 7 bases; nucleotides outside the gene matches: 9. The length of the CDR3 is 15 residues. CDR1 and CDR2 (germline): MNHEY, SVGAGI. This CDR3 reads CASSFGQAGLEKLFF. In DNA, the CDR3 is TGTGCCAGCAGTTTTGGACAGGCTGGTCTTGAAAAACTGTTTTTT.